The entry below gives a single TCR beta chain sequence along with its context. Its target is not known. The data stem from a study of OX40 agonist ivuxolimab in advanced cancers. Study overall: One patient with hepatocellular carcinoma and two with cutaneous melanoma, three in all, had partial responses. Study-level points and caveats: Certain nonresponding patients likewise had low normalized T-cell clonal expansion. Individuals who were partial responders at 0.1-3.0 mg/kg had clonal expansion that ranked among the lowest.

The data were produced by immunoSEQ multiplex PCR, yet TCRdb's version contains in-frame clones alone and is incomplete. The sample lists around 63,000 clones; around 91% were seen once. This sequence was found in an adult with an advanced solid tumor such as melanoma, head and neck, liver or kidney cancer. Sample: CD4+ or CD8+ T cells sorted from blood, taken in a trial of the OX40 agonist ivuxolimab.

CDR3 DNA sequence: TGTGCCAGCAGTGAAGCGCCGTACCGGACGGACTATGGCTACACCTTC. Translated, it gives CASSEAPYRTDYGYTF. The V and J genes are TRBV2 and TRBJ1-2; the D is unclear. CDR1 and CDR2 from the germline V gene are SNHLY and FYNNEI. V was cut by 0 bases and J by 3 bases, with 14 bases left in between. The CDR3 totals 16 residues.